The rows below give T cell receptor beta chains drawn from one sample of a study of T-cell memory formation after mild COVID-19. One entry per CDR3 protein results from TCRdb running MiXCR on the 5' RACE reads. This table has about 49,000 distinct CDR3 sequences, about 7.3% appearing once. Sample: PBMCs or a T cell subset sorted from them (not recorded which). The receptors were sampled from a man between 18 and 35 years old who had mild COVID-19 (a few samples of this study predate the infection). Cell type and time point are not known. CDR3s include the opening cysteine and the closing phenylalanine or tryptophan. Fields, in order: J gene, V gene, D gene, clone size, CDR3 DNA, CDR3 protein. The D gene is left open where the match is weak. Clone size is shown for a subset of rows, as once, few, many or a class of expanded clone.

>TRBJ2-2|TRBV12-3/TRBV12-4|NA|many
TGTGCCAGCAGGAAGGATTTCACCGGGGAGCTGTTTTTT
CASRKDFTGELFF
>TRBJ2-5|TRBV15|TRBD2|many
TGTGCCACCAGCAGAGACAGGCTAGCGGGGGTAGAGACCCAGTACTTC
CATSRDRLAGVETQYF
>TRBJ2-7|TRBV5-1|NA|few
TGCGCCAGCAGCCTAGCCGGACGGAGCTCCTACGAGCAGTACTTC
CASSLAGRSSYEQYF
>TRBJ2-3|TRBV28|NA|NA
TGTGCCAGCAGACCTTCGGTGGGGGGTAGCACAGATACGCAGTATTTT
CASRPSVGGSTDTQYF
>TRBJ2-1|TRBV6-4|NA|few
TGTGCCAGCAGTCCTTGGACAGCCTCCTACAATGAGCAGTTCTTC
CASSPWTASYNEQFF
>TRBJ1-2|TRBV5-1|NA|few
TGCGCCAGCAGCTTGGGGCCAGCACGGCACTATGGCTACACCTTC
CASSLGPARHYGYTF
>TRBJ2-5|TRBV5-4|NA|few
TGTGCCAGCAGCTTCACAGGCACTAGGGAGACCCAGTACTTC
CASSFTGTRETQYF
>TRBJ2-5|TRBV29-1|NA|many
TGCAGCGTTGGGTTAGGGACCGCCCAAGAGACCCAGTACTTC
CSVGLGTAQETQYF
>TRBJ1-2|TRBV7-2|NA|NA
TGTGCCAGCAGCCCGACAGCCTATGGCTACACCTTC
CASSPTAYGYTF
>TRBJ2-1|TRBV5-1|NA|many
TGCGCCAGCAGCTTGGTAGATAGCTCCTACAATGAGCAGTTCTTC
CASSLVDSSYNEQFF
>TRBJ1-5|TRBV12-3/TRBV12-4|NA|few
TGTGCCTGCAGTTCTATAGAGGTATCAGGGGATTATATTCAGCCCCAGCATTTT
CACSSIEVSGDYIQPQHF
>TRBJ2-1|TRBV7-6|NA|many
TGTGCCAGCAGCGTAAGCACAGGGCGCAATGAGCAGTTCTTC
CASSVSTGRNEQFF
>TRBJ2-3|TRBV27|NA|many
TGTGCCACCGCGGGGAGAAACACAGATACGCAGTATTTT
CATAGRNTDTQYF
>TRBJ1-1|TRBV11-2|NA|NA
TGTGCCAGCAGCTTCGGCTCCCCCGGGACTGAAGCTTTCTTT
CASSFGSPGTEAFF
>TRBJ2-1|TRBV11-2|TRBD2|NA
TGTGCCAGCAGCCCCCCGGGACTAGCAAGAAACAATGAGCAGTTCTTC
CASSPPGLARNNEQFF
>TRBJ2-6|TRBV5-1|NA|few
TGCGCCAGCAGCCCGGAAGTGGCCGGGGCCAACGTCCTGACTTTC
CASSPEVAGANVLTF
>TRBJ2-7|TRBV29-1|TRBD2|many
TGCAGCGCCGAGATCATCAGCGGGGGCAGGATCTCCTACGAGCAGTACTTC
CSAEIISGGRISYEQYF
>TRBJ2-3|TRBV23-1|NA|NA
TGCGCCAGCAGTCGCGTGAACGGGCGATTAACCACAGATACGCAGTATTTT
CASSRVNGRLTTDTQYF
>TRBJ2-3|TRBV7-9|NA|once
TGTGCCAGCAGCTTAGGGGGTGCAGATACGCAGTATTTT
CASSLGGADTQYF
>TRBJ1-1|TRBV4-2|TRBD1|many
TGTGCCAGCAGCCGGGGGACAGGGAACACTGAAGCTTTCTTT
CASSRGTGNTEAFF
>TRBJ2-2|TRBV11-1|NA|NA
TGTGCCAGCAGCCCAGACCGCGGGGAGCTGTTTTTT
CASSPDRGELFF
>TRBJ2-1|TRBV7-9|TRBD1|few
TGTGCCAGCACCCTAGGACAGGGGTCATACAATGAGCAGTTCTTC
CASTLGQGSYNEQFF
>TRBJ2-5|TRBV20-1|TRBD1|many
TGCAGTGCTGGGGACAGGAAAGAGACCCAGTACTTC
CSAGDRKETQYF
>TRBJ1-2|TRBV27|NA|few
TGTGCCAGCAGGGACAGCACAAACTATGGCTACACCTTC
CASRDSTNYGYTF
>TRBJ2-7|TRBV5-1|TRBD1|few
TGCGCCAGCAGCACGGGACAGGGGGGCGAGCAGTACTTC
CASSTGQGGEQYF
>TRBJ1-4|TRBV5-5|TRBD1|NA
TGTGCCAGCAGCCCCGGTATGACAGGGTGGGAAAAACTGTTTTTT
CASSPGMTGWEKLFF
>TRBJ1-1|TRBV11-1|NA|NA
TGTGCCAGCAGCTCGGAGGGAGCGGGCACTGAAGCTTTCTTT
CASSSEGAGTEAFF
>TRBJ2-1|TRBV4-1|TRBD2|NA
TGCGCCAGCAGCCATGGGACTAGCAAAGGCGGAGAGCAGTTCTTC
CASSHGTSKGGEQFF
>TRBJ2-2|TRBV5-1|NA|few
TGCGCCAGCAGACGGGGAACCACCGGGGAGCTGTTTTTT
CASRRGTTGELFF
>TRBJ1-5|TRBV18|NA|NA
TGTGCCAGCTCAGCACAGGTGGAGAATCAGCCCCAGCATTTT
CASSAQVENQPQHF
>TRBJ1-2|TRBV6-5|TRBD1|NA
TGTGCCAGCAGCCTACAGGGGCTTGGCTACACCTTC
CASSLQGLGYTF
>TRBJ2-5|TRBV19|NA|many
TGTGCCAGTAGTATCTCCCCGGACACGAACGACCAAGAGACCCAGTACTTC
CASSISPDTNDQETQYF
>TRBJ1-1|TRBV12-3/TRBV12-4|TRBD1|few
TGTGCCAGCACCTCCCGGGACAGGGGACTCATCCCCATGAACACTGAAGCTTTCTTT
CASTSRDRGLIPMNTEAFF
>TRBJ2-1|TRBV12-3/TRBV12-4|TRBD2|few
TGTGCCAGCAGTTTTATGGGGGGGTACAATGAGCAGTTCTTC
CASSFMGGYNEQFF
>TRBJ1-2|TRBV10-2|NA|NA
TGCGCCAGCAGGCGGGATGACTATGGCTACACCTTC
CASRRDDYGYTF
>TRBJ1-1|TRBV7-2|NA|many
TGCGCCAGCAGCTTGGTGGGGAACACTGAAGCTTTCTTT
CASSLVGNTEAFF
>TRBJ2-7|TRBV5-1|TRBD2|NA
TGCGCCAGCAGCACCCGGGGGAGCGGGGACCCCGAGCAGTACTTC
CASSTRGSGDPEQYF
>TRBJ1-1|TRBV11-2|NA|NA
TGTGCCAGCAGCTTCCCACGGAGTGAAGCTTTCTTT
CASSFPRSEAFF
>TRBJ1-6|TRBV20-1|NA|many
TGCAGTGCCCCACACAGTCTACAGGGAAAACCCCTCCACTTT
CSAPHSLQGKPLHF
>TRBJ2-5|TRBV29-1|NA|NA
TGCAGCGTTGAATCTAGTACAGAGACCCAGTACTTC
CSVESSTETQYF
>TRBJ2-2|TRBV4-2|NA|few
TGTGCCAGCAGCCAAGATCCAGGGGCCGGGGAGCTGTTTTTT
CASSQDPGAGELFF